Listed below are T cell receptor beta chains from one sample, sequenced in a study of somatic mutations in cytotoxic T cells in rheumatoid arthritis. Profiled with immunoSEQ multiplex PCR; TCRdb holds only in-frame clones, not every one. The sample carries 9,000 to 9,500 clones, nearly 80% recorded once. Sequenced material: CD8+ T cells sorted from blood. Source of these receptors: an adult with rheumatoid arthritis. Both conserved end residues are part of each CDR3. A D gene is named only where the DNA matches it firmly. Clone sizes are given selectively: once, few, many, or a class where the clone is expanded.

j_call clone_size d_call v_call cdr3_aa cdr3_nt
TRBJ2-7 NA TRBD2 TRBV10-3 CAIRELAGDSNEQYF TGTGCCATCAGAGAACTAGCGGGAGACTCCAACGAGCAGTACTTC
TRBJ2-1 NA TRBD1 TRBV6-1 CASSAERQGEDLYNEQFF TGTGCCAGCAGTGCCGAACGACAGGGCGAGGACCTTTACAATGAGCAGTTCTTC
TRBJ2-1 NA TRBD2 TRBV5-1 CASSLTSGTFHNEQFF TGCGCCAGCAGCCTAACTAGCGGGACATTTCACAATGAGCAGTTCTTC
TRBJ1-1 few NA TRBV19 CASSIDDAVEAFF TGTGCCAGTAGTATAGATGACGCCGTCGAAGCTTTCTTT
TRBJ1-6 NA TRBD1 TRBV6-1 CASSDRQGGSPLHF TGTGCCAGCAGTGACAGACAGGGGGGATCACCCCTCCACTTT
TRBJ1-3 NA NA TRBV10-2 CASSAWTGSSGNTIYF TGCGCCAGCAGTGCCTGGACTGGGAGCTCTGGAAACACCATATATTTT
TRBJ2-3 NA NA TRBV6-6 CASSYWESTDTQYF TGTGCCAGCAGTTACTGGGAAAGCACAGATACGCAGTATTTT
TRBJ2-3 NA NA TRBV12-5 CASPRGTQYF TGTGCTAGCCCCCGGGGTACGCAGTATTTT
TRBJ2-7 NA NA TRBV27 CASGENSVYGQYF TGTGCCAGCGGGGAAAACTCGGTATATGGGCAGTACTTC
TRBJ2-7 NA TRBD1 TRBV9 CASSVGPGQEEEQYF TGTGCCAGCAGCGTAGGCCCGGGACAGGAGGAGGAGCAGTACTTC
TRBJ2-7 medium-sized TRBD1 TRBV7-3 CASSLGDSSEQYF TGTGCCAGCAGCTTAGGGGACAGTAGCGAGCAGTACTTC
TRBJ2-7 NA NA TRBV6-1 CASSAYEQYF TGTGCCAGCAGTGCCTACGAGCAGTACTTC
TRBJ1-1 NA NA TRBV10-1 CASSLLQGGTEAFF TGCGCCAGCAGCCTACTTCAGGGAGGCACTGAAGCTTTCTTT
TRBJ2-2 few NA TRBV27 CASSLGASTGELFF TGTGCCAGCAGTTTGGGGGCGTCCACCGGGGAGCTGTTTTTT
TRBJ1-2 NA NA TRBV4-3 CASSQERSYTGGYTF TGCGCCAGCAGCCAAGAACGATCCTATACGGGGGGCTACACCTTC
TRBJ2-5 NA NA TRBV9 CASSTSTGRETQYF TGTGCCAGCAGCACCTCAACAGGGAGGGAGACCCAGTACTTC
TRBJ1-1 NA NA TRBV25-1 CASSREFFRSLNTEAFF TGTGCCAGCAGTAGGGAGTTCTTTAGGAGTTTGAACACTGAAGCTTTCTTT
TRBJ2-7 few TRBD2 TRBV4-1 CASSRGTSGSSPEQYF TGCGCCAGCAGCCGAGGGACTAGCGGGAGCTCCCCCGAGCAGTACTTC
TRBJ2-2 NA TRBD2 TRBV28 CASSFREGPSGELFF TGTGCCAGCAGTTTCCGGGAGGGCCCTAGCGGGGAGCTGTTTTTT
TRBJ1-1 NA NA TRBV16 CASSQGAGMNTEAFF TGTGCCAGCAGCCAAGGCGCGGGGATGAACACTGAAGCTTTCTTT
TRBJ2-1 NA TRBD2 TRBV6-5 CASSGDERGGNEQFF TGTGCCAGCAGTGGGGATGAGCGGGGTGGAAATGAGCAGTTCTTC
TRBJ2-1 NA NA TRBV6-6 CASETGSSLGEQFF TGTGCCAGCGAAACGGGATCGTCCTTGGGTGAGCAGTTCTTC
TRBJ2-7 few NA TRBV4-1 CASSQWRDTAYEQYF TGCGCCAGCAGCCAATGGCGGGACACTGCCTACGAGCAGTACTTC
TRBJ2-3 NA NA TRBV4-2 CASSQDLAGHGTDTQYF TGTGCCAGCAGCCAAGATTTGGCAGGGCACGGCACAGATACGCAGTATTTT
TRBJ1-5 NA NA TRBV27 CASRDRGINQPQHF TGTGCCAGCAGGGACCGCGGTATCAATCAGCCCCAGCATTTT
TRBJ1-2 NA TRBD1 TRBV5-4 CASSLWTGNYGYTF TGTGCCAGCAGCCTCTGGACAGGAAACTATGGCTACACCTTC
TRBJ2-7 NA TRBD2 TRBV6-4 CASSVAGGDYEQYF TGTGCCAGCAGTGTAGCGGGAGGGGACTACGAGCAGTACTTC
TRBJ2-7 few NA TRBV7-9 CASSFTGEQYF TGTGCCAGCAGCTTCACGGGCGAGCAGTACTTC
TRBJ1-1 NA NA TRBV6-6 CASGPGAYTEAFF TGTGCCAGCGGACCGGGCGCGTACACTGAAGCTTTCTTT
TRBJ2-4 NA NA TRBV7-9 CASSSPSGVAKNIQYF TGTGCCAGCAGCTCGCCCTCGGGTGTAGCCAAAAACATTCAGTACTTC
TRBJ1-5 NA NA TRBV5-1 CASSPAGELFGNQPQHF TGCGCCAGCAGCCCGGCCGGCGAATTATTTGGCAATCAGCCCCAGCATTTT
TRBJ1-2 NA NA TRBV6-5 CASSLGGGNYGYTF TGTGCCAGCAGCCTGGGAGGAGGGAACTATGGCTACACCTTC
TRBJ1-4 NA TRBD1 TRBV5-5 CASSLQGRPNEKLFF TGTGCCAGCAGTCTACAGGGGCGGCCTAATGAAAAACTGTTTTTT
TRBJ2-1 NA TRBD1 TRBV9 CASSDRTGIRANEQFF TGTGCCAGCAGCGACCGGACAGGCATAAGAGCAAATGAGCAGTTCTTC
TRBJ1-2 NA NA TRBV19 CASSSWMSGYTF TGTGCCAGTAGTTCCTGGATGAGTGGCTACACCTTC
TRBJ1-4 NA TRBD1 TRBV7-6 CASSLGGYRGGDEKLFF TGTGCCAGCAGCTTAGGGGGATACAGGGGCGGGGATGAAAAACTGTTTTTT
TRBJ2-6 NA NA TRBV28 CATTATWSGANVLTF TGTGCCACCACCGCAACCTGGTCTGGGGCCAACGTCCTGACTTTC
TRBJ2-5 NA NA TRBV4-1 CASSRGGGGYWEETQYF TGCGCCAGCAGCCGAGGAGGTGGGGGTTATTGGGAAGAGACCCAGTACTTC
TRBJ1-6 NA NA TRBV21-1 CASSGGTGYNSPLHF TGTGCCAGCAGCGGAGGGACAGGATATAATTCACCCCTCCACTTT
TRBJ2-5 NA NA TRBV5-1 CASSLGSGPETQYF TGCGCCAGCAGCTTGGGGTCGGGGCCGGAGACCCAGTACTTC
TRBJ1-6 NA TRBD1 TRBV29-1 CSVSGTEYNSPLHF TGCAGCGTGTCCGGGACAGAGTATAATTCACCCCTCCACTTT
TRBJ1-1 NA NA TRBV19 CASSMGGNTEAFF TGTGCCAGTAGTATGGGTGGGAACACTGAAGCTTTCTTT
TRBJ2-7 NA NA TRBV7-8 CASSLAGSSYEQYF TGTGCCAGCAGCTTAGCGGGGAGCTCCTACGAGCAGTACTTC
TRBJ2-3 NA TRBD2 TRBV7-8 CASSSRGGSESDTQYF TGTGCCAGCAGCTCCCGGGGGGGGAGCGAGTCAGATACGCAGTATTTT
TRBJ2-1 once TRBD2 TRBV19 CASRPFSSGSEQFF TGTGCCAGTAGACCATTCTCTAGCGGGAGTGAGCAGTTCTTC
TRBJ2-1 NA NA TRBV4-2 CASSQESLDGQFF TGTGCCAGCAGCCAAGAGTCTTTGGATGGGCAGTTCTTC
TRBJ1-4 NA NA TRBV25-1 CASSGMLNANEKLFF TGTGCCAGCAGTGGGATGCTCAACGCTAATGAAAAACTGTTTTTT
TRBJ2-7 NA NA TRBV6-5 CASSYSSSGNEQYF TGTGCCAGCAGTTACTCATCCAGCGGCAACGAGCAGTACTTC
TRBJ2-7 NA NA TRBV28 CASRARGPTYEQYF TGTGCCAGCAGGGCCCGGGGTCCCACGTACGAGCAGTACTTC
TRBJ2-1 NA NA TRBV5-6 CASSLGYGPNEQFF TGTGCCAGCAGCTTGGGATATGGCCCCAATGAGCAGTTCTTC
TRBJ2-7 NA NA TRBV7-9 CASSQGRGSYEQYF TGCGCCAGCAGCCAAGGCAGGGGATCCTACGAGCAGTACTTC
TRBJ2-3 NA TRBD2 TRBV28 CASSTVGLAGTDTQYF TGTGCCAGCAGCACCGTTGGGCTAGCGGGAACAGATACGCAGTATTTT
TRBJ2-2 NA TRBD2 TRBV5-1 CASNPLAGAPRTGELFF TGCGCCAGCAACCCTTTAGCGGGAGCTCCGAGAACCGGGGAGCTGTTTTTT